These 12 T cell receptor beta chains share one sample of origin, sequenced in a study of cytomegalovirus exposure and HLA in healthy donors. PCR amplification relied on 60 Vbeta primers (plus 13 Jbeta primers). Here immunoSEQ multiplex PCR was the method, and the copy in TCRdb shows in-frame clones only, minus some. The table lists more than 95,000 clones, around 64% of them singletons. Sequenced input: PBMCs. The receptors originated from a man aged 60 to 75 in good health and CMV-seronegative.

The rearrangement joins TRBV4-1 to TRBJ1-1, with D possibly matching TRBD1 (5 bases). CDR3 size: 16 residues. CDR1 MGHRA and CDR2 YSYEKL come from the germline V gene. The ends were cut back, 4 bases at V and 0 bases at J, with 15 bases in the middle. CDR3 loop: CASSRGTNRLNTEAFF. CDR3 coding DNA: TGCGCCAGCAGCCGCGGGACGAACCGACTGAACACTGAAGCTTTCTTT.

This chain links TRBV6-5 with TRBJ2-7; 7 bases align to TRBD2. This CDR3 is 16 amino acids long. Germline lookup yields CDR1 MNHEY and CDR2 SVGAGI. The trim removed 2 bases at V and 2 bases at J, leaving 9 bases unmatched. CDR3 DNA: TGTGCCAGCAGTTACAGTCTAACGGGAGGCCCCTACGAGCAGTACTTC. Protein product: CASSYSLTGGPYEQYF.

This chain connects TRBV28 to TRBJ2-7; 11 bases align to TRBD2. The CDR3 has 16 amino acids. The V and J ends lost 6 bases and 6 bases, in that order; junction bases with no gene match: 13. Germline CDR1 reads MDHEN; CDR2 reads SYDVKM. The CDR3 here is CASRGTSGGILREQYF. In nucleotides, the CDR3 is TGTGCCAGCAGAGGAACTAGCGGGGGAATCCTACGCGAGCAGTACTTC.

Here the CDR3 reads CASSLTGGLNEQFF. The CDR3 DNA sequence: TGTGCCAGCAGCTTAACAGGGGGCTTGAATGAGCAGTTCTTC. This rearrangement joins TRBV7-3 to TRBJ2-1; TRBD1 matches 7 bases. Germline values: CDR1 SGHTA, CDR2 FQGTGA. With 0 bases clipped from V and 7 bases from J, the junction kept 3 bases outside the gene matches. This CDR3 spans 14 amino acids.

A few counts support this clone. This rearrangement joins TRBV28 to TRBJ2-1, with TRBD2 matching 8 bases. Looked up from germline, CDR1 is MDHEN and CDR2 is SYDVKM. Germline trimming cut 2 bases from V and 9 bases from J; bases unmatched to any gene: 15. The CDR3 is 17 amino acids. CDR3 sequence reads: CASSLGLSSGPGREQFF. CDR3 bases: TGTGCCAGCAGTTTAGGTTTGTCTAGCGGGCCCGGCCGTGAGCAGTTCTTC.

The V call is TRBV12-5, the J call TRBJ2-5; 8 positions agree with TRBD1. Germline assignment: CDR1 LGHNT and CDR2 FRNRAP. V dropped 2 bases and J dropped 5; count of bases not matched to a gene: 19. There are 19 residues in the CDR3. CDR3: CASGLSSSGTGAGGETQYF. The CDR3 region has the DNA TGTGCTAGTGGTTTGTCCTCCTCCGGGACAGGCGCAGGGGGGGAGACCCAGTACTTC.

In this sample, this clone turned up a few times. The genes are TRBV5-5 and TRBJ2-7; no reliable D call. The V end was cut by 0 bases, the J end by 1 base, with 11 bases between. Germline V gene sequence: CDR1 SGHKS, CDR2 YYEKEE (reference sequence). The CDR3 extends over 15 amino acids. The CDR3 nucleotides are TGTGCCAGCAGCTTGGCCCCAGACACTTCCTACGAGCAGTACTTC. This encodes CASSLAPDTSYEQYF.

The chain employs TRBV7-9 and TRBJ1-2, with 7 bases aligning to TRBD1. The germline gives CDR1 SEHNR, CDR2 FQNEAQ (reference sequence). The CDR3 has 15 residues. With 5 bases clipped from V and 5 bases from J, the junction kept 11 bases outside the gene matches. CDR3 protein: CASSRQGTTGYGYTF. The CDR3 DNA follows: TGTGCCAGCAGCCGACAGGGCACCACTGGGTATGGCTACACCTTC.

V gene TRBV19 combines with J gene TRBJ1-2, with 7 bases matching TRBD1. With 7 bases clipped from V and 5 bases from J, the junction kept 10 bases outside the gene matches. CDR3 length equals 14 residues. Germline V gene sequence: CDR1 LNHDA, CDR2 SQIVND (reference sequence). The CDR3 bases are TGTGCCAGTACCGAGAGGGACAGAGTTTATGGCTACACCTTC. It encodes CASTERDRVYGYTF.

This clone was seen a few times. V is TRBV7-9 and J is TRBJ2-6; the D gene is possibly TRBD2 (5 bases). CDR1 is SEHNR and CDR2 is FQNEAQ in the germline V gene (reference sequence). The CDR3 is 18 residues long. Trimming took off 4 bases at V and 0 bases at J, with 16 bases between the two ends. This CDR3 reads CASSSRGPQFSGANVLTF. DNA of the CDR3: TGTGCCAGCAGCTCACGAGGGCCTCAGTTCTCTGGGGCCAACGTCCTGACTTTC.

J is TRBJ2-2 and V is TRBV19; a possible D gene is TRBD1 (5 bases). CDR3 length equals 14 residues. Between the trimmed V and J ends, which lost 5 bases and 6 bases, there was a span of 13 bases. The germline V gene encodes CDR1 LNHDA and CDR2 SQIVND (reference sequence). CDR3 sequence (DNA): TGTGCCAGTAGTGGGATTGGGGCGTCCGGGGAGCTGTTTTTT. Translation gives CASSGIGASGELFF.

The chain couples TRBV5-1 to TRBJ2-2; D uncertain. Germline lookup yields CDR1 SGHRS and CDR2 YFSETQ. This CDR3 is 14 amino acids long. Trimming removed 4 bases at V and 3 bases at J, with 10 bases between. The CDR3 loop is CASSLLPDTGELFF. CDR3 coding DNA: TGCGCCAGCAGCCTCCTCCCCGACACCGGGGAGCTGTTTTTT.